This entry concerns a single T cell receptor beta chain. This clonotype was detected ten times or more. The specificity of this receptor is unknown. No qualities accompany the bases; no much larger clone lies one base away. TCRdb records Illumina HiSeq 2500 as the sequencer. Quantitative 5'-RACE with molecular barcodes was used to prepare TCR beta libraries. Under the source paper's analysis protocol: A new computational method, built on a probabilistic model of VDJ rearrangement, was used to identify disease-linked TCR variants. TCRdb reprocessed the public reads (quality trimming at Q25 with fastp, clone calling with MiXCR) and kept in-frame beta chains. Rows are combined by CDR3 protein, so each entry shows the most common genes and DNA. The V and J calls and clone size are TCRdb's, not the authors'. The sample profile shows 150,000 to 200,000 distinct CDR3 sequences; 11% of them were found once. About 29% of the sample is in the top ten clones.

V is clipped by 3 bases and J by 1 base, and the sequence between their germline boundaries is 6 bases long. CDR1 is given as MNHNS and CDR2 as SASEGT, both from the germline V gene. The CDR3 numbers 13 residues from cysteine through phenylalanine. CDR3 DNA only is kept here, 39 bases in frame from base 1. This sample stems from a study of CD8 T cells in ankylosing spondylitis (dated by TCRdb to the late 2010s). Broadly, across the study: The study set out to find disease-linked TCR variants by profiling T cell receptor beta repertoires in ankylosing spondylitis patients and healthy donors. The full study cohort was made up of over 20 ankylosing spondylitis patients and roughly 98 healthy donors. Peripheral blood was sampled, and synovial fluid was additionally collected from ankylosing spondylitis patients.

Overall study outcomes, separate from this receptor: According to the report, matched synovial fluid samples from ankylosing spondylitis patients were significantly enriched for the disease-linked clones. The disease-linked clones showed a CD8+ phenotype and occurred at relatively low frequencies in peripheral blood. Blood from ankylosing spondylitis patients appeared to be characterized by a TCR beta motif composed of about eight highly homologous amino acid variants. Some of the motif variants had been reported before in the synovial fluid and blood of reactive arthritis patients, a finding that suggests common disease-initiation mechanisms.

The sample comprised blood, either unsorted or a sorted T cell fraction (not recorded which). The sequence derives from a male donor with ankylosing spondylitis or in good health (not recorded which). The V gene is TRBV6-1 and the J gene is TRBJ1-2; the D gene remains uncertain. The DNA reads as follows: TGTGCCAGCAGTGACCAGGTTAACTATGGCTACACCTTC. Its amino acids are CASSDQVNYGYTF.